A single sample is the source of the 19 T cell receptor beta chains below, sequenced in a study of OX40 agonist ivuxolimab in advanced cancers. Assay used: immunoSEQ multiplex PCR; TCRdb lists only in-frame clones, some missing. The sample contains over 9,500 clones, roughly 71% of which appear only once. Material: CD4+ or CD8+ T cells sorted from blood, obtained in a trial of the OX40 agonist ivuxolimab. The receptors stem from an adult with an advanced solid tumor such as melanoma, head and neck, liver or kidney cancer.

The chain joins TRBV4-3 to TRBJ1-4; maybe TRBD1 (5 bases). CDR3 size: 15 residues. V gave up 1 base and J gave up 5 bases, with 11 bases separating them. Germline CDR1 reads LGHNA; CDR2 reads YSLEER. The DNA of the CDR3 is TGCGCCAGCAGCCAAGGCGTGGGGGGGAATGAAAAACTGTTTTTT. It encodes CASSQGVGGNEKLFF.

This chain joins TRBV28 and TRBJ2-4; D tentatively reads TRBD1 or TRBD2 (5 bases each). The CDR3 is 14 amino acids. The V gene lost 1 base and the J gene lost 8 bases, with 12 bases spanning the gap. Germline V gene lookup returns CDR1 MDHEN and CDR2 SYDVKM. The CDR3 region is CASSLSAGRDIQYF. CDR3 nucleotides: TGTGCCAGCAGTTTATCCGCAGGGCGGGACATTCAGTACTTC.

The sample holds a few counts of this clone. This chain uses TRBV5-4 with TRBJ2-2; no reliable D call. Germline-derived CDR1 and CDR2 are SGHNT and YYREEE (reference sequence). Trimming removed 0 bases at V and 0 bases at J, with 6 bases between. This CDR3 is built from 15 residues. The CDR3 is CASSLDSPNTGELFF. In DNA, the CDR3 is TGTGCCAGCAGCTTGGACAGCCCGAACACCGGGGAGCTGTTTTTT.

The V gene is TRBV28, the J gene TRBJ1-5; TRBD1 might be the D (6 bases). Looked up from germline, CDR1 is MDHEN and CDR2 is SYDVKM. This CDR3 has 14 residues. V was shortened by 3 bases and J by 4 bases, with 10 bases between the two germline ends. CDR3 in amino acids: CASSFSGVNQPQHF. CDR3 coding DNA: TGTGCCAGCAGTTTCTCAGGGGTTAATCAGCCCCAGCATTTT.

The rearrangement uses TRBV11-1 and TRBJ2-2; the D is unclear. Trimming stripped 1 base from V and 3 bases from J, with 9 bases between. Looked up from germline, CDR1 is SGHAT and CDR2 is FQDESV (reference sequence). The CDR3 sequence is 15 residues long. Here the CDR3 reads CASSLVVIDTGELFF. For the CDR3, the DNA is TGTGCCAGCAGCTTAGTAGTGATCGACACCGGGGAGCTGTTTTTT. The full variable domain, with the rest looked up from reference TRBV11-1 and TRBJ2-2, is EAEVAQSPRYKITEKSQAVAFWCDPISGHATLYWYRQILGQGPELLVQFQDESVVDDSQLPKDRFSAERLKGVDSTLKIQPAELGDSAMYLCASSLVVIDTGELFFGEGSRLTVL.

V gene TRBV6-5 combines with J gene TRBJ1-5; D possibly corresponds to TRBD1 (5 bases). V was shortened by 2 bases and J by 7 bases, with 12 bases between the two germline ends. The CDR3 length is 14 residues. Germline CDR1 and CDR2: MNHEY and SVGAGI. CDR3 loop: CASSYSGGMQPQHF. The CDR3 bases are TGTGCCAGCAGTTACAGTGGGGGGATGCAGCCCCAGCATTTT.

The chain combines TRBV7-6 with TRBJ1-2; 11 bases match TRBD1. The V and J ends lost 4 bases and 4 bases, in that order; junction bases with no gene match: 5. The CDR3 covers 15 residues. From germline, CDR1 is SGHVS and CDR2 FNYEAQ. CDR3 region: CASSSTGQGVYGYTF. The CDR3 DNA is TGTGCCAGCAGCTCTACGGGACAGGGGGTCTATGGCTACACCTTC.

This chain joins TRBV6-5 and TRBJ1-4, with 8 bases fitting TRBD1. This CDR3 region has 15 residues. Looked up from germline, CDR1 is MNHEY and CDR2 is SVGAGI. V gave up 0 bases and J gave up 8 bases; unmatched junction bases: 5. CDR3 amino acids: CASSYSGTGGEKLFF. The CDR3 coding sequence is TGTGCCAGCAGTTACTCCGGGACAGGAGGGGAAAAACTGTTTTTT.

This clone was counted only a few times. This chain links TRBV11-2 with TRBJ2-1, with 9 nucleotides matching TRBD2. The V segment lost 5 bases and the J segment 8 bases; nucleotides outside the gene matches: 7. The CDR3 has 14 residues. Germline V gene sequence: CDR1 SGHAT, CDR2 FQNNGV. The CDR3 bases are TGTGCCAGCAGCCCTAGCGGGAATCGGCATGAGCAGTTCTTC. Amino acids: CASSPSGNRHEQFF.

The V call is TRBV27, the J call TRBJ2-1, with 7 bases matching TRBD2. The CDR3 has 13 amino acids. The junction had 6 bases not matched to a gene; V was cut back by 3 bases and J by 10 bases. Germline V gene data show CDR1 as MNHEY and CDR2 as SMNVEV (reference sequence). DNA for the CDR3: TGTGCCAGCAGTTTTGGGAGCGGGGCAGAGCAGTTCTTC. Protein product: CASSFGSGAEQFF.

The V and J genes are TRBV7-9 and TRBJ2-6; 8 nucleotides match TRBD1. This CDR3 is 19 amino acids long. After removal of 4 bases from V and 0 bases from J, the junction contained 11 bases not matched to a gene. In germline, CDR1 is SEHNR, CDR2 FQNEAQ (reference sequence). The CDR3 coding sequence is TGTGCCAGCAGCTCCGTTCCGGGACAGGCATTCTCTGGGGCCAACGTCCTGACTTTC. This codes for CASSSVPGQAFSGANVLTF.

This clone was picked up a small number of times. CDR3 protein: CASGSSYEQYF. The CDR3 DNA sequence: TGTGCCAGCGGGAGCTCCTACGAGCAGTACTTC. The rearrangement links TRBV4-2 to TRBJ2-7; TRBD2 might be the D (5 bases). The CDR3 runs 11 residues. Looked up from germline, CDR1 is LGHNA and CDR2 is YNFKEQ. Trimming removed 8 bases at V and 0 bases at J, with 5 bases between.

The chain joins TRBV14 to TRBJ2-7, with D unclear. Germline V gene lookup returns CDR1 SGHDN and CDR2 FVKESK. The CDR3 spans 14 residues. The germline V and J ends were trimmed by 2 bases and 3 bases, with 11 bases remaining between them. Here the CDR3 DNA reads TGTGCCAGCAGCCAAAAAGGGTCCCGCTACGAGCAGTACTTC. It yields the protein CASSQKGSRYEQYF.

This chain links TRBV6-5 with TRBJ1-1; no clear D. Per germline, CDR1 MNHEY and CDR2 SVGAGI. V lost 2 bases to trimming and J lost 3 bases, with 10 bases between them. The CDR3 extends over 14 amino acids. CDR3 nucleotide sequence: TGTGCCAGCAGTTACACGAGAGAGGACACTGAAGCTTTCTTT. This gives the protein CASSYTREDTEAFF.

V gene TRBV9 combines with J gene TRBJ2-3; 10 nucleotides match TRBD2. Germline V gene lookup returns CDR1 SGDLS and CDR2 YYNGEE. This CDR3 is 14 amino acids long. J was trimmed by 5 bases and V by 2 bases; bases with no gene match: 2. The CDR3 loop is CASSVGLAIDTQYF. The CDR3 nucleotides read TGTGCCAGCAGCGTGGGACTAGCGATAGATACGCAGTATTTT.

Relative to its sample, this clone is medium-sized. This chain uses TRBV2 with TRBJ2-3; TRBD2 matches at 7 bases. V shed 5 bases and J 2 bases; nucleotides not matched to a gene: 7. This CDR3 is built from 15 residues. Germline lookup yields CDR1 SNHLY and CDR2 FYNNEI. The CDR3 region has the DNA TGTGCCAGCAGTAAAATGACTAGCTCCACAGATACGCAGTATTTT. This codes for CASSKMTSSTDTQYF.

This sequence joins TRBV4-2 and TRBJ2-7; 7 bases match TRBD2. Trimming cost V 1 base and J 4 bases; bases outside gene matches: 10. The V gene's germline CDR1 is LGHNA and CDR2 YNFKEQ. The CDR3 totals 16 residues. This CDR3 reads CASSQGLAGSGYEQYF. The DNA of the CDR3 is TGTGCCAGCAGCCAAGGGTTAGCGGGTTCGGGGTACGAGCAGTACTTC.

This clone was detected a few times. The chain employs TRBV11-3 and TRBJ2-2, with 7 bases identical to TRBD1. J lost 6 bases, V lost 5 bases, and 9 bases had no gene match. CDR1 and CDR2 (germline): SGHNT, YENEEA. This CDR3 is built from 15 residues. Here the CDR3 reads CASSNRDSIPGELFF. CDR3 bases: TGTGCCAGCAGCAACCGGGACAGCATTCCCGGGGAGCTGTTTTTT.

Remarks on this clone: Distinct nucleotide sequences in the sample also encode this CDR3. V and J are TRBV28 and TRBJ2-1; TRBD2 aligns across 8 bases. The CDR3 is 14 residues long. The germline V gene encodes CDR1 MDHEN and CDR2 SYDVKM. V shed 6 bases, J shed 5 bases, and the junction held 6 bases outside the gene matches. CDR3 loop: CASSFGRGDNEQFF. CDR3 nucleotides: TGTGCCAGCAGCTTTGGGCGGGGGGACAATGAGCAGTTCTTC.